This T cell receptor beta chain was captured in a study of liver allograft versus peripheral blood T cells. Study at large: A comparison was made between T cell receptor repertoires in transplanted livers and those in recipients' peripheral blood.

TCRdb used MiXCR to reprocess the reads, holding one entry per CDR3 protein. Of approximately 10,000 distinct CDR3 sequences listed, less than 20% are singletons. The table lists this clonotype with many counts. Antigen unknown. Study results and limitations: Peripheral blood T cell receptor repertoires reportedly differed from those found within liver allografts.

The clonotype originates from a human patient who had a liver transplant. Some of the T cells may derive from the graft donor.

CDR3 in DNA: TGTGCCAGTAGTCCGCAGGGTAATCAGCCCCAGCATTTT. Residues: CASSPQGNQPQHF. The rearrangement joins TRBV19 to TRBJ1-5, with D possibly matching TRBD1 (5 bases). Germline CDR1 is LNHDA and CDR2 is SQIVND (reference sequence). The V end was cut by 5 bases, the J end by 4 bases, with 9 bases between. CDR3 length: 13 amino acids. The complete variable domain, with remaining parts taken from reference TRBV19 and TRBJ1-5, reads DGGITQSPKYLFRKEGQNVTLSCEQNLNHDAMYWYRQDPGQGLRLIYYSQIVNDFQKGDIAEGYSVSREKKESFPLTVTSAQKNPTAFYLCASSPQGNQPQHFGDGTRLSIL.